This T cell receptor (beta chain) was captured in a study of Ad26.COV2.S vaccination and SARS-CoV-2 variants. As for the study in general: The vaccine Ad26.COV2.S was put into the muscle once, or twice with 56 days between. Overall study findings and caveats: Breadth measured for non-spike TCRs was similar across vaccine and placebo recipients.

As to treatment: around 19 received Ad26.COV2.S at low or high dose, single or two shots; a few received placebo; per-sample allocation not given. Repertoires come from day 63 after the first vaccine or placebo injection. The protocol was immunoSEQ multiplex PCR, while the TCRdb copy is restricted to in-frame clones and leaves out a portion. The sample consists of hundreds of thousands of clones, more than 70% of them appearing once. V trimming: 3 bases; J trimming: 6 bases; junction bases outside the gene matches: 5. From germline, CDR1 is SGDLS and CDR2 YYNGEE. This CDR3 region has 14 residues. As regards this clone: What it recognizes is unknown.

V usage is TRBV9 and J usage is TRBJ2-1, with 8 bases fitting TRBD2. Sequenced material: peripheral blood, taken in a trial of Ad26.COV2.S vaccine versus placebo. The sequence was collected from a person between 18 and 59 years old who received the Ad26.COV2.S COVID-19 vaccine or a placebo. The CDR3 sequence is CASSEAGGGNEQFF. As DNA, the CDR3 is TGTGCCAGCAGCGAAGCCGGGGGGGGCAATGAGCAGTTCTTC.